This T cell receptor beta chain was sequenced during a study of T-cell reconstitution after alpha-beta-depleted transplantation in children. Germline loops: CDR1 SGHVS, CDR2 FNYEAQ. V was pared by 7 bases and J by 11 bases, with 23 bases between. CDR3 size: 14 residues. This clonotype was detected a few times. The antigen is unknown. Study-wide results and limits: The high TCRbeta diversity at day 60 in some patients came from surviving recipient T cells and thymic progenitors.

Unique molecular identifiers were used to barcode this TCRbeta library. TCRdb recomputed calls from the PCR reads with MiXCR, one row per CDR3 protein. The table lists 250,000 to 350,000 distinct CDR3 sequences, 23% of them singletons. Source: PBMCs, mostly from graft donor cells, taken 180 days after TCRalphabeta/CD19-depleted stem cell transplant. The chain links TRBV7-6 to TRBJ1-1; a weak D match, TRBD1 (6 bases). The source is a male patient between 10 and 17 years old who had a stem cell transplant for acute lymphoblastic leukemia, so the T cells may come from the graft donor. CDR3 DNA sequence: TGTGCCAGCACCTCAGATGTAGGGGGGCGCGTGGCTTTCTTT. Translated, it gives CASTSDVGGRVAFF. Combining the CDR3 with reference TRBV7-6 and TRBJ1-1 gives the whole variable domain GAGVSQSPRYKVTKRGQDVALRCDPISGHVSLYWYRQALGQGPEFLTYFNYEAQQDKSGLPNDRFSAERPEGSISTLTIQRTEQRDSAMYRCASTSDVGGRVAFFGQGTRLTVV.